The 24 T cell receptor beta chains listed next were all sequenced from one sample in a study of T cells after yellow fever vaccination. MiXCR, applied by TCRdb to the 5' RACE reads, yields one record per CDR3 protein. Of just under 600,000 distinct CDR3 sequences listed, roughly 13% were seen once; the top ten hold about 14%. Material: PBMCs, obtained on the day of the yellow fever booster vaccination. All receptors derive from a man aged 25 to 40 who received the YFV17D yellow fever vaccine.

To note about this clonotype: The conserved final phenylalanine or tryptophan is absent from the CDR3, which likely points to a read error. This chain joins TRBV7-2 and TRBJ2-1; 11 bases line up with TRBD2. Looked up from germline, CDR1 is SGHTA and CDR2 is FQGNSA. The trim removed 6 bases at V and 7 bases at J, leaving 8 bases unmatched. The CDR3 contains 15 residues. CDR3 protein: CASRNSGRAGNEQFS. Written as DNA, the CDR3 is TGTGCCAGCAGGAATAGCGGGAGGGCCGGTAATGAGCAGTTCTCC.

This clonotype was seen only a few times. This chain joins TRBV11-2 and TRBJ1-4; D ambiguous. V lost 5 bases and J lost 1, with 5 bases in between. CDR3 length equals 13 residues. Germline values: CDR1 SGHAT, CDR2 FQNNGV. CDR3 bases: TGTGCCAGCAGCCTCGTAACTAATGAAAAACTGTTTTTT. Translating gives CASSLVTNEKLFF.

The chain links TRBV7-9 to TRBJ1-6; no clear D. The CDR3 length is 14 residues. Germline loops: CDR1 SEHNR, CDR2 FQNEAQ (reference sequence). V was trimmed by 4 bases and J by 14 bases, leaving 18 bases between them. The CDR3 coding sequence is TGTGCCAGCAGCTCCTCGGACTCTTTTAGGGCCCTCCACTTT. Protein product: CASSSSDSFRALHF.

This rearrangement joins TRBV6-6 to TRBJ2-5; maybe TRBD2 (5 bases). The CDR3 is 12 amino acids. Trimming removed 8 bases from V and 7 bases from J, with 14 bases in between. Germline V gene data show CDR1 as MNHNY and CDR2 as SVGAGI (reference sequence). The CDR3 protein is CASGGTAGTQYF. The CDR3 region has the DNA TGTGCCAGCGGAGGCACCGCCGGGACCCAGTACTTC.

This clonotype has more than one count but fewer than ten. This rearrangement joins TRBV20-1 to TRBJ2-1; TRBD2 aligns across 12 bases. Per germline, CDR1 DFQATT and CDR2 SNEGSKA (reference sequence). The V and J ends lost 4 bases and 1 base, in that order; junction bases with no gene match: 5. The CDR3 runs to 16 residues. CDR3 protein: CSAKITSGRSYNEQFF. DNA of the CDR3: TGCAGTGCTAAAATAACTAGCGGGAGGTCCTACAATGAGCAGTTCTTC.

This clonotype came up a few times. This chain uses TRBV5-1 with TRBJ2-6; 7 bases agree with TRBD1. CDR3 length: 19 residues. After removal of 0 bases from V and 4 bases from J, the junction contained 13 bases not matched to a gene. Germline values: CDR1 SGHRS, CDR2 YFSETQ. The CDR3 region is CASSLADRVSARGANVLTF. The DNA of the CDR3 is TGCGCCAGCAGCTTGGCCGACAGGGTATCCGCGAGGGGGGCCAACGTCCTGACTTTC.

V usage is TRBV4-3 and J usage is TRBJ1-5, with 8 positions matching TRBD1. V dropped 0 bases and J dropped 5; count of bases not matched to a gene: 9. This CDR3 region has 17 residues. In germline, CDR1 is LGHNA, CDR2 YSLEER. The CDR3 DNA follows: TGCGCCAGCAGCCAAGATATTTCACAGGGGGGTTATCAGCCCCAGCATTTT. Translating it yields CASSQDISQGGYQPQHF.

This clonotype occurred a few times. V gene TRBV6-1 combines with J gene TRBJ1-2; D gene unclear. Trimming took 5 bases from V and 10 from J, leaving 23 bases between them. Germline V gene data show CDR1 as MNHNS and CDR2 as SASEGT. This CDR3 is built from 15 residues. CDR3 loop: CASSPQPRRRWDYTF. CDR3 nucleotide sequence: TGTGCCAGCAGTCCCCAACCACGACGTCGGTGGGACTACACCTTC.

The sample holds a few counts of this clonotype. The rearrangement links TRBV6-2 or TRBV6-3 to TRBJ2-1, with D unclear. The CDR3 covers 13 residues. V was trimmed by 6 bases and J by 4 bases, leaving 10 bases between them. Germline V lookup: CDR1 MNHEY, CDR2 SVGEGT. The CDR3 is CASRGPGYNEQFF. The CDR3 DNA reads TGTGCCAGCAGAGGACCAGGTTACAATGAGCAGTTCTTC.

The gene calls are TRBV29-1 and TRBJ2-5, with 9 bases fitting TRBD2. The CDR3 is made up of 14 amino acids. CDR1 and CDR2 from the germline V gene are SQVTM and ANQGSEA. Trimming removed 3 bases from V and 5 bases from J; junction bases left unmatched: 7. CDR3 sequence (DNA): TGCAGCGTTGAGGGTAGCGGGAGATGGGAGACCCAGTACTTC. This codes for CSVEGSGRWETQYF.

This clonotype was counted only a few times. The rearrangement joins TRBV2 to TRBJ2-7, with a weak D call TRBD1 (7 bases). Germline loops: CDR1 SNHLY, CDR2 FYNNEI. Trimming took 4 bases from V and 6 from J, leaving 28 bases between them. CDR3 size: 18 residues. The CDR3 sequence is CASSGFLLPTGRLVEQYF. The CDR3 region has the DNA TGTGCCAGCAGTGGGTTTCTTCTCCCGACAGGGAGGCTCGTCGAGCAGTACTTC. Full variable domain (remainder filled in from reference TRBV2 and TRBJ2-7): EPEVTQTPSHQVTQMGQEVILRCVPISNHLYFYWYRQILGQKVEFLVSFYNNEISEKSEIFDDQFSVERPDGSNFTLKIRSTKLEDSAMYFCASSGFLLPTGRLVEQYFGPGTRLTVT.

The rearrangement uses TRBV6-5 and TRBJ2-7; tentatively, D is TRBD2 (5 bases). Germline V CDR1 and CDR2: MNHEY, SVGAGI. This CDR3 has 16 residues. V shed 0 bases and J shed 6 bases, with 18 bases lying between them. The CDR3: CASSYSITEGMLEQYF. The CDR3 nucleotides read TGTGCCAGCAGTTACTCGATTACAGAGGGTATGCTCGAGCAGTACTTC.

As DNA, the CDR3 is TGCAGTGCTAGCAACGGGCTTCGCGGGTCGGGGACCCAGTACTTC. Its translation: CSASNGLRGSGTQYF. The chain recombines TRBV20-1 with TRBJ2-5, with a weak D call TRBD2 (5 bases). Germline CDR1 reads DFQATT; CDR2 reads SNEGSKA (reference sequence). CDR3 size: 15 residues. Trimming took off 3 bases at V and 7 bases at J, with 21 bases between the two ends.

This chain joins TRBV29-1 and TRBJ2-7; D remains unclear. Per the germline V gene, CDR1 is SQVTM and CDR2 is ANQGSEA. The CDR3 is 11 amino acids. Trimming pared 5 bases from V and 3 bases from J, leaving 8 bases between. The CDR3 spells CSVRVSYEQYF. The CDR3 DNA sequence: TGCAGCGTTCGAGTTAGCTACGAGCAGTACTTC.

The genes are TRBV20-1 and TRBJ2-7; TRBD2 aligns across 7 bases. Germline V lookup: CDR1 DFQATT, CDR2 SNEGSKA (reference sequence). V trimming: 6 bases; J trimming: 4 bases; junction bases outside the gene matches: 6. This CDR3 has 12 amino acids. The CDR3 reads CSAGGRAYEQYF. The CDR3 DNA reads as TGCAGTGCGGGAGGGAGGGCATACGAGCAGTACTTC.

The J gene is TRBJ2-3, the V gene TRBV6-1, with TRBD2 matching 10 bases. CDR3 length equals 17 residues. Germline V gene sequence: CDR1 MNHNS, CDR2 SASEGT. After removal of 8 bases from V and 6 bases from J, the junction contained 17 bases not matched to a gene. In nucleotides, the CDR3 is TGTGCCAGCCGCAGAGGCACAAGCGGGAGGGCCGCGGATACGCAGTATTTT. The encoded protein is CASRRGTSGRAADTQYF.

There are a few counts of this clonotype. The chain has TRBV30 and TRBJ1-5; 9 bases fit TRBD1. The germline gives CDR1 GTSNPN, CDR2 SVGIG (reference sequence). The CDR3 extends over 14 amino acids. The ends lost 3 bases at V and 6 bases at J; junction bases unmatched: 6. The CDR3 sequence: CAWSGNRGLQPQHF. The DNA for the CDR3 is TGTGCCTGGAGCGGAAACAGGGGGCTTCAGCCCCAGCATTTT.

This clonotype was observed once. The chain employs TRBV9 and TRBJ2-1; D tentatively fits TRBD1 or TRBD2 (5 bases each). CDR1 and CDR2 from the germline V gene are SGDLS and YYNGEE. V was pared by 4 bases and J by 3 bases, with 14 bases between. This CDR3 has 15 residues. The CDR3, as DNA: TGTGCCAGCAGCACGGCCGGGACCGACTACAATGAGCAGTTCTTC. It yields the protein CASSTAGTDYNEQFF.

This clonotype was recorded a few times. V and J are TRBV27 and TRBJ2-3; D uncertain. V gave up 8 bases and J gave up 0 bases, with 18 bases separating them. This CDR3 is built from 16 residues. Germline V gene data show CDR1 as MNHEY and CDR2 as SMNVEV (reference sequence). In nucleotides, the CDR3 is TGTGCCAGCCCCCAAAAGCCAGATACTAGCACAGATACGCAGTATTTT. This sequence encodes CASPQKPDTSTDTQYF.

The V call is TRBV5-1, the J call TRBJ2-7; the D is unclear. Germline assignment: CDR1 SGHRS and CDR2 YFSETQ. CDR3 size: 11 residues. Trimming removed 5 bases from V and 6 bases from J, with 9 bases in between. The CDR3 loop is CASRTLGEQYF. The CDR3 nucleotides are TGCGCCAGCAGGACCTTGGGCGAGCAGTACTTC.

This clonotype was recorded a few times. The J gene is TRBJ2-1, the V gene TRBV20-1, with a possible D match to TRBD2 (5 bases). The length of the CDR3 is 15 residues. CDR1 DFQATT and CDR2 SNEGSKA come from the germline V gene (reference sequence). Trimming pared 3 bases from V and 7 bases from J, leaving 19 bases between. This chain's CDR3 is CSASRGRLDRNEQFF. DNA for the CDR3: TGCAGTGCTAGTCGGGGTCGGCTAGATCGGAATGAGCAGTTCTTC.

The chain joins TRBV9 to TRBJ2-3; D uncertain. The ends were cut back, 1 base at V and 3 bases at J, with 12 bases in the middle. Per germline, CDR1 SGDLS and CDR2 YYNGEE. This CDR3 contains 15 residues. For the CDR3, the DNA is TGTGCCAGCAGCGTAACGGCGGTAGTGACAGATACGCAGTATTTT. This sequence encodes CASSVTAVVTDTQYF.

The V and J genes are TRBV4-2 and TRBJ2-1, with D unresolved. Germline CDR1 reads LGHNA; CDR2 reads YNFKEQ. The CDR3 consists of 17 residues. V lost 0 bases and J 3 bases, leaving 15 bases between the germline ends. CDR3 protein: CASSQDRMVMIYNEQFF. CDR3 nucleotide sequence: TGTGCCAGCAGCCAAGATCGTATGGTGATGATCTACAATGAGCAGTTCTTC.

This clonotype was counted many times. The chain is built from TRBV7-9 and TRBJ2-1; D remains unclear. Germline V gene sequence: CDR1 SEHNR, CDR2 FQNEAQ (reference sequence). The CDR3 consists of 12 residues. The germline V and J ends were trimmed by 2 bases and 9 bases, with 8 bases remaining between them. CDR3 in DNA: TGTGCCAGCAGCTTAAGGGTCGGTGAGCAGTTCTTC. Protein: CASSLRVGEQFF.